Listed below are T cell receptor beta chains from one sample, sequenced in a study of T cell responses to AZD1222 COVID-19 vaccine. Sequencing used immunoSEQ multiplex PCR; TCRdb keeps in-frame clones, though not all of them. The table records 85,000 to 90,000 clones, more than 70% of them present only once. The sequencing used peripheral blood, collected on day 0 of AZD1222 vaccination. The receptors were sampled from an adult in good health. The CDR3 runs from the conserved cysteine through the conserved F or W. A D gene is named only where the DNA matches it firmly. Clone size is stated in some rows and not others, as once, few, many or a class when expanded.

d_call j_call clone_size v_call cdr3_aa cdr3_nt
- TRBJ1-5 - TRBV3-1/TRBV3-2 CASSQSGQSNQPQHF TGTGCCAGCAGCCAATCAGGCCAGAGCAATCAGCCCCAGCATTTT
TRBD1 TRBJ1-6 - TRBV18 CASSPQDRGNSPLHF TGTGCCAGCTCACCTCAAGACAGGGGCAATTCACCCCTCCACTTT
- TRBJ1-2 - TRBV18 CASSIGAETNYGYTF TGTGCCAGCTCAATTGGTGCCGAAACTAACTATGGCTACACCTTC
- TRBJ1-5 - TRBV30 CAWSPPGPSNQPQHF TGTGCCTGGAGTCCTCCCGGACCGAGCAATCAGCCCCAGCATTTT
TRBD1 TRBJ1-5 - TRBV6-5 CASSYTGVNQPQHF TGTGCCAGCAGTTACACAGGGGTAAATCAGCCCCAGCATTTT
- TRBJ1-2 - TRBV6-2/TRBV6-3 CASSPPRGGDPNYGYTF TGTGCCAGCAGCCCTCCGCGTGGCGGGGACCCTAACTATGGCTACACCTTC
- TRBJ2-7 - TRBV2 CASSPGHPPYEQYF TGTGCCAGCAGTCCGGGACATCCACCCTACGAGCAGTACTTC
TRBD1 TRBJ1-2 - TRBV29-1 CSVTHNRGDYGYTF TGCAGCGTTACCCATAACAGGGGAGACTATGGCTACACCTTC
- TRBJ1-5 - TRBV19 CATRVGDYQPQHF TGTGCCACTCGAGTTGGGGACTATCAGCCCCAGCATTTT
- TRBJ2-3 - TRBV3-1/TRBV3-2 CASKFDRGYTDTQYF TGTGCCAGCAAGTTTGACAGAGGATACACAGATACGCAGTATTTT
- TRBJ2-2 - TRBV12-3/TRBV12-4 CASSSGLTGELFF TGTGCCAGCAGTTCCGGACTGACCGGGGAGCTGTTTTTT
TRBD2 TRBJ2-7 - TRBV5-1 CASSLVASGSTEQYF TGCGCCAGCAGCTTGGTGGCTAGCGGGAGCACCGAGCAGTACTTC
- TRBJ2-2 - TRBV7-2 CASAPRQVGSGELFF TGTGCCAGCGCCCCGAGACAGGTCGGCTCCGGGGAGCTGTTTTTT
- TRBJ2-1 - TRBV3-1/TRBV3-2 CASSPLEAFNEQFF TGTGCCAGCAGCCCCCTTGAGGCTTTCAATGAGCAGTTCTTC
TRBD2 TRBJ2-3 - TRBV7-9 CASSPRGSGRSNTQYF TGTGCCAGCAGCCCCCGGGGTAGCGGGAGGTCCAATACGCAGTATTTT
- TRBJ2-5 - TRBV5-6 CASSLPPGETQYF TGTGCCAGCAGCTTGCCCCCAGGAGAGACCCAGTACTTC
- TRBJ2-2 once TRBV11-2 CASSLTGGTGELFF TGTGCCAGCAGCCTGACTGGGGGCACCGGGGAGCTGTTTTTT
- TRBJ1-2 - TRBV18 CASSPPSAGIRVNGYTF TGTGCCAGCTCACCACCGAGCGCAGGCATAAGAGTAAATGGCTACACCTTC
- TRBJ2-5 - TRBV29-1 CSAGPSETQYF TGCAGCGCCGGACCCTCGGAGACCCAGTACTTC
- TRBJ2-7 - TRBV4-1 CASSQDSRGRYEQYF TGCGCCAGCAGCCAAGATAGCAGGGGACGTTACGAGCAGTACTTC
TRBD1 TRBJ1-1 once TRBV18 CASSGTELMNTEAFF TGTGCCAGCTCGGGGACAGAGTTAATGAACACTGAAGCTTTCTTT
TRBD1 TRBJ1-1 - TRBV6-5 CASRRQGSTEAFF TGTGCCAGCAGACGACAGGGTTCGACTGAAGCTTTCTTT
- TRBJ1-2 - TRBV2 CASSGRTDGYTF TGTGCCAGCAGTGGGAGGACGGATGGCTACACCTTC
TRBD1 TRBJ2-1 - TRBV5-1 CASSFIPGQGAFNEQFF TGCGCCAGCAGCTTCATCCCCGGACAGGGGGCCTTCAATGAGCAGTTCTTC
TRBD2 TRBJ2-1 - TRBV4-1 CASSQDASGGNEQFF TGCGCCAGCAGCCAAGATGCCAGCGGGGGAAATGAGCAGTTCTTC
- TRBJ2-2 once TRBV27 CASSREGANTGELFF TGTGCCAGCAGCCGCGAGGGGGCGAACACCGGGGAGCTGTTTTTT
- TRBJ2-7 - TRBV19 CAKGEGVARTYEQYF TGTGCCAAAGGAGAGGGGGTGGCCCGCACCTACGAGCAGTACTTC
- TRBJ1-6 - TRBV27 CASSLSTGSRSYNSPLHF TGTGCCAGCAGTTTATCGACAGGAAGTCGTTCCTATAATTCACCCCTCCACTTT
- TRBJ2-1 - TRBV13 CASSLRQGIYNEQFF TGTGCCAGCAGCTTAAGGCAGGGGATATACAATGAGCAGTTCTTC
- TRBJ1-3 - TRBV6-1 CASSETHTSSGNTIYF TGTGCCAGCAGTGAAACGCACACCAGCTCTGGAAACACCATATATTTT
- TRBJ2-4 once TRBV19 CASSKPGNIQYF TGTGCCAGTAGTAAGCCCGGAAACATTCAGTACTTC
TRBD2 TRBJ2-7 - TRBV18 CASSPRTSGAYEQYF TGTGCCAGCTCACCAAGGACTAGCGGGGCCTACGAGCAGTACTTC
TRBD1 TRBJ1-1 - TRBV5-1 CASSPRDSNTNTEAFF TGCGCCAGCAGCCCCCGGGACAGCAATACGAACACTGAAGCTTTCTTT
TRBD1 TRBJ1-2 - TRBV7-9 CASRVEGTEGYGYTF TGTGCCAGCAGGGTCGAGGGGACAGAAGGCTATGGCTACACCTTC
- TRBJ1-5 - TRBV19 CASSTGGGVGNQPQHF TGTGCCAGTAGTACCGGAGGGGGAGTGGGCAATCAGCCCCAGCATTTT
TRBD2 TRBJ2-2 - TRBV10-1 CASLCGRVFTGELFF TGCGCCAGCCTTTGCGGGAGGGTCTTCACCGGGGAGCTGTTTTTT
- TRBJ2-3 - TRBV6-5 CASSPSLGDTQYF TGTGCCAGCAGCCCCTCCCTTGGGGATACGCAGTATTTT
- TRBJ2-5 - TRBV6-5 CASQYRQGRETQYF TGTGCCAGCCAATATCGCCAGGGAAGGGAGACCCAGTACTTC
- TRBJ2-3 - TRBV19 CASSGRTDTQYF TGTGCCAGTAGTGGGCGTACAGATACGCAGTATTTT
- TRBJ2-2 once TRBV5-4 CASSPRARGNTGELFF TGTGCCAGCAGCCCGAGGGCACGGGGAAACACCGGGGAGCTGTTTTTT
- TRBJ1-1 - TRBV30 CAWSVLISEAFF TGTGCCTGGAGTGTATTGATCTCTGAAGCTTTCTTT
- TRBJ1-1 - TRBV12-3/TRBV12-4 CASSPGVEAFF TGTGCCAGCAGCCCGGGGGTTGAAGCTTTCTTT
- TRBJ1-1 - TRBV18 CASSPTMVGANTEAFF TGTGCCAGCTCACCAACTATGGTGGGGGCGAACACTGAAGCTTTCTTT
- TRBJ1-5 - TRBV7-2 CASSYSGGNQPQHF TGTGCCAGCAGCTACTCGGGTGGCAATCAGCCCCAGCATTTT
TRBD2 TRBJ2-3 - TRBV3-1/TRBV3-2 CASSQLLPRFGGRADTQYF TGTGCCAGCAGCCAACTCCTCCCTAGGTTTGGCGGGAGGGCTGATACGCAGTATTTT
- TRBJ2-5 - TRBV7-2 CASSFGSSQETQYF TGTGCCAGCAGCTTTGGGTCTTCCCAAGAGACCCAGTACTTC